This T cell receptor beta chain was found in a study of blood T cell repertoires in COVID-19. As for the study in general: The study drew acute and convalescent COVID-19 samples from the United States, Italy and Spain. In each case, the material was cDNA or gDNA derived from T cells, B-cell-depleted T cells, or PBMCs.

The authors' processing: The authors estimated nucleated cell counts from reference gene primer amplification. The repertoire was sequenced with immunoSEQ multiplex PCR; TCRdb's copy has only in-frame clones and lacks some. V and J calls and clone size follow that table, whereas D and trimming were derived from the DNA. The sample contains approximately 99,000 clones, 55% to 75% of which appear only once. Trimming removed 7 bases from V and 3 bases from J; junction bases left unmatched: 3. Germline V lookup: CDR1 SQVTM, CDR2 ANQGSEA. This CDR3 is 11 amino acids long. The receptor's source is a middle-aged woman with acute or convalescent COVID-19. V and J are TRBV29-1 and TRBJ2-7, with 7 bases matching TRBD1. Specimen: peripheral blood. The CDR3 nucleotides are TGCAGCGCTCACAGGGGCTACGAGCAGTACTTC. It specifies CSAHRGYEQYF.